The text below deals with one T cell receptor (beta chain). The antigen remains unidentified. This table comes from immunoSEQ multiplex PCR, and its TCRdb copy is limited to in-frame clones, with some not included. The sample lists 1,400,000 or so clones; about 98.5% were seen once. The data belong to a study of shared clonotypes between healthy human individuals. Division of CD4+ cells produced a CD45RA+ naive subset and a CD45RA-negative memory subset. The study, taken as a whole, reports: Naive CD4 clonotypes were shared across a handful of donors at approximately 5.3%.

The length of the CDR3 is 15 residues. This TCR came from a man aged 25-45 years in good health. Sequencing was performed on naive CD4+ T cells sorted from blood. The subset is: CD45RA+ positively selected. This chain uses TRBV12-2 with TRBJ2-3; the D call in the table, TRBD1, was not verified against the DNA. TRBV12-2 counts as a pseudogene. CDR3 in amino acids: CASRSTGGPTDTQYF. In DNA form, the CDR3 reads TGTGCAAGTCGCTCCACAGGGGGCCCGACAGATACGCAGTATTTT.